The present T cell receptor beta chain was sequenced within a study of shared clonotypes between healthy human individuals. This clone appeared a single time. Its specificity is unknown. Trimming left V 2 bases short and J 8 bases short, with 5 bases between. CDR1 and CDR2 from the germline V gene are SGHRS and YFSETQ. The CDR3 contains 11 residues. Each PCR replicate from the sorted subsets contained about 200 ng DNA, which is 25,000 to 30,000 T cell genomes. The data were produced by immunoSEQ multiplex PCR, yet TCRdb's version contains in-frame clones alone and is incomplete. The top ten hold approximately 0.13% of the sample, which has 2 million to 2.5 million clones, 90% to 97% seen once. Study-level results: Across subsets, estimated richness was generally greater for naive than for memory populations. The naive CD4 repertoires of a handful of donors were compared, and approximately 5% of clonotypes were shared.

CD45RA+ naive and CD45RA-negative memory subsets were separated from CD4+ cells. The chain recombines TRBV5-1 with TRBJ2-1; D gene unclear. The TCR originated in a man aged 18 to 30 in good health. The source material was naive CD4+ T cells sorted from blood. The subset is: CD45RA+ positively selected. The CDR3 bases are TGCGCCAGCAGCTTAAATGATGAGCAGTTCTTC. It translates to CASSLNDEQFF.